Sequencing of this T cell receptor (beta chain) was carried out in a study of T-cell reconstitution after alpha-beta-depleted transplantation in children. A TCRbeta library incorporating unique molecular identifiers was prepared. MiXCR, applied by TCRdb to the PCR reads, yields one record per CDR3 protein. This sample has approximately 590,000 distinct CDR3 sequences, with under 12% found just once. From germline, CDR1 is KGHDR and CDR2 SFDVKD. This CDR3 spans 13 amino acids. Between the trimmed V and J ends, which lost 3 bases and 9 bases, there was a span of 11 bases. The source was PBMCs from the stem cell graft donor, collected from the stem cell graft. The rearrangement joins TRBV24-1 to TRBJ2-1; unclear D gene. This TCR was recovered from a human donor who donated a stem cell graft to a child with acute myeloid leukemia. The CDR3 loop reads CATSDPTSREQFF. The CDR3 nucleotides read TGTGCCACCAGTGATCCGACGTCGCGTGAGCAGTTCTTC.